This TCR beta chain was sequenced for a study of Graves' ophthalmopathy and Graves' hyperthyroidism. RNA transcripts were the template, and TCR beta CDR3 regions were amplified from them. The first round was an RT-PCR with HTBI primers, and the second round was a multiplex PCR. TCRdb re-called the multiplex PCR reads through MiXCR, storing one row per CDR3 protein. The profile shows roughly 170,000 distinct CDR3 sequences, around 39% of them singletons. The sample holds many counts of this clonotype. This CDR3 has 13 residues. V lost 5 bases and J 1 base, leaving 11 bases between the germline ends. Germline V CDR1 and CDR2: DFQATT, SNEGSKA (reference sequence).

The receptor was isolated from a man aged 25-45 years with Graves' ophthalmopathy. The rearrangement links TRBV20-1 to TRBJ1-1; no clear D gene. What was sequenced was peripheral blood. In DNA form, the CDR3 reads TGCAGTGCTCTTCACCATCCGAACACTGAAGCTTTCTTT. Encoded protein: CSALHHPNTEAFF.